This T cell receptor (beta chain) was sequenced during a study of T-cell reconstitution after alpha-beta-depleted transplantation in children. General study points: A year had passed since transplant, and T-cell counts and diversity by then came mostly from newly produced T cells. Reportedly, roughly two months post-transplant, alpha-beta T cells arose from several hundred expanded graft clones.

Researchers prepared the TCRbeta library using unique molecular identifiers, the study reports. TCRdb re-called the PCR reads through MiXCR, storing one row per CDR3 protein. The sample consists of about 300,000 distinct CDR3 sequences, 9.5% to 13% of them appearing once. This clonotype was counted ten times or more. No antigen is known for it. The CDR3 is 13 amino acids. CDR1 is SGHTS and CDR2 is YDEGEE in the germline V gene. V was cut by 1 base and J by 4 bases, with 8 bases left in between. This sequence was found in a boy in the first two years of life with acute myeloid leukemia, due to receive a stem cell transplant. This specimen was PBMCs, taken before TCRalphabeta/CD19-depleted stem cell transplant. The genes are TRBV5-8 and TRBJ1-1, with D unresolved. The CDR3 DNA reads as TGTGCCAGCAGCTTGTACAGAGTCACTGAAGCTTTCTTT. It encodes CASSLYRVTEAFF.